The T cell receptor (beta chain) under discussion was sequenced for a study of blood T cell repertoires in COVID-19. Overall study: The analysed material was cDNA or gDNA that came from T cells, B-cell-depleted T cells, or PBMCs.

The table came from immunoSEQ multiplex PCR; TCRdb's copy has only in-frame clones and leaves some out. Among roughly 200,000 clones listed, around 84% were seen once. The CDR3 spans 14 residues. V shed 2 bases and J shed 9 bases, with 14 bases lying between them. Germline V gene sequence: CDR1 ENHRY, CDR2 SYGVKD. The chain has TRBV10-3 and TRBJ1-5; a possible D gene is TRBD1 (6 bases). Sequencing used peripheral blood. This TCR came from a human donor in a cohort sampled during active COVID-19. CDR3 sequence: CAISEGGAQRPQHF. The CDR3 DNA follows: TGTGCCATCAGTGAGGGGGGGGCTCAACGGCCCCAGCATTTT.